The table lists the clone carrying this T cell receptor beta chain with a count of one. An end of the junction does not agree with germline; a read error may underlie this. The CDR3 consists of 13 residues. Germline CDR1 is SGHNT and CDR2 is YYREEE (reference sequence). These data are taken from a study of CD8+CD57+ T cells in acquired aplastic anemia. Study details: Average DNA yield from sorted CD4+ and CD8+ cells was approximately 3 ug.

Genomic DNA served as template for TCR beta VDJ and CDR3 profiling. TCRdb passed the reads through MiXCR, listing each CDR3 protein once. The table has hundreds of thousands of distinct CDR3 sequences, 55% to 75% seen once; the top ten hold approximately 3.9%. This chain links TRBV5-4 with TRBJ1-5; D is ambiguous. Sequenced: sorted CD4+, CD8+, or CD8+CD57+ T cells (not recorded which) from PBMCs. The source is a human donor in good health, serving as a control. DNA for the CDR3: TGTGCCTGCAGCTTTCATCTGAATCAGCCCCAGCATTTT. Translated, it gives CACSFHLNQPQHF.